The entry below gives a single T cell receptor beta chain sequence along with its context. Antigen specificity is unknown. This sample was included in a study of response to subunit inactivated influenza vaccine. Overall study results and limits: Authors suggested each seasonal influenza vaccination recruits few new T cells.

In TCRdb, the RT-PCR reads were re-called with MiXCR into one record per CDR3 protein. The sample yields about 500,000 distinct CDR3 sequences, 6.5% to 8% seen once. The CDR3 contains 18 residues. Germline V gene data show CDR1 as LNHNV and CDR2 as YYDKDF (reference sequence). V shed 0 bases, J shed 4 bases, and the junction held 8 bases outside the gene matches. This sequence originates from a man between 45 and 75 years old who received an inactivated influenza vaccine. The specimen comprised PBMCs from blood, sampled around 25 months after vaccination. V is TRBV15 and J is TRBJ1-6; 8 nucleotides match TRBD1. CDR3 sequence reads: CATSRDPPTGAYNSPLHF. CDR3 sequence (DNA): TGTGCCACCAGCAGAGATCCCCCGACAGGGGCGTATAATTCACCCCTCCACTTT.